This passage covers 27 T cell receptor beta chains from one sample sequenced in a study of identical twins. TCRdb called the 5' RACE reads again in MiXCR, with one record for every CDR3 protein. The sample has over 500,000 distinct CDR3 sequences; roughly a fifth are singletons. This same sample was also taken into another study, of T cells expressing NK-cell markers.

The specimen sequenced was CD4+ T cells sorted from blood. The receptor source for this set is a woman aged 18-29 years in good health.

The chain recombines TRBV20-1 with TRBJ2-7; D is perhaps TRBD1 or TRBD2 (5 bases each). Between the trimmed V and J ends, which lost 3 bases and 5 bases, there was a span of 17 bases. CDR3 length: 14 amino acids. The V gene's germline CDR1 is DFQATT and CDR2 SNEGSKA (reference sequence). The CDR3 DNA follows: TGCAGTGCTAGGGAGCGCAGGGCGGGTGACGAGCAGTACTTC. Its protein product is CSARERRAGDEQYF.

This chain uses TRBV7-2 with TRBJ2-7; D possibly uses TRBD1 or TRBD2 (5 bases each). Germline CDR1 is SGHTA and CDR2 is FQGNSA. The CDR3 runs to 16 residues. The V end lost 0 bases, the J end lost 6 bases, and 18 bases lay between the germline ends. The CDR3: CASSLAGPLQLGEQYF. The CDR3 nucleotides are TGTGCCAGCAGCTTAGCGGGACCCCTTCAGCTTGGCGAGCAGTACTTC.

The sample holds a few counts of this clonotype. This chain uses TRBV5-1 with TRBJ2-1; 11 nucleotides align to TRBD2. The V gene end was trimmed by 7 bases and the J gene end by 5 bases; junction bases not matched to a gene: 5. The length of the CDR3 is 14 residues. Germline lookup yields CDR1 SGHRS and CDR2 YFSETQ. This chain's CDR3 is CASAGLAGNNEQFF. In DNA form, the CDR3 reads TGCGCCAGCGCAGGACTAGCGGGTAACAATGAGCAGTTCTTC.

In this sample, this clonotype turned up a few times. The chain employs TRBV19 and TRBJ1-2; D not certain. In germline, CDR1 is LNHDA, CDR2 SQIVND (reference sequence). The V end lost 3 bases, the J end lost 3 bases, and 14 bases lay between the germline ends. The CDR3 covers 15 residues. The CDR3 DNA follows: TGTGCCAGTAGTATCTGGGCAGCTTTAGACTATGGCTACACCTTC. Protein: CASSIWAALDYGYTF.

V and J are TRBV10-3 and TRBJ2-7; 9 bases line up with TRBD1. V lost 8 bases and J lost 6; bases outside the gene matches: 2. The CDR3 has 11 amino acids. Germline V gene data show CDR1 as ENHRY and CDR2 as SYGVKD. The CDR3 DNA reads as TGTGCCATCGGGACAGGGTCCGAGCAGTACTTC. This sequence encodes CAIGTGSEQYF.

This sequence joins TRBV20-1 and TRBJ2-4; 8 bases align to TRBD2. The junction had 17 bases not matched to a gene; V was cut back by 5 bases and J by 8 bases. The CDR3 runs to 16 residues. Per the germline V gene, CDR1 is DFQATT and CDR2 is SNEGSKA (reference sequence). The CDR3 DNA is TGCAGTGCTCGCAGAAGTAATTCGGGGGGGCGGGACATTCAGTACTTC. Its protein is CSARRSNSGGRDIQYF.

This clonotype was picked up a small number of times. The chain combines TRBV20-1 with TRBJ2-7; D might be TRBD1 or TRBD2, each matching 5 bases. The CDR3 has 12 residues. Trimming pared 6 bases from V and 2 bases from J, leaving 11 bases between. Germline V CDR1 and CDR2: DFQATT, SNEGSKA (reference sequence). CDR3 in amino acids: CSAWDRPYEQYF. The CDR3 DNA is TGCAGTGCATGGGACCGTCCCTACGAGCAGTACTTC.

A few counts support this clonotype. The rearrangement uses TRBV3-1 and TRBJ2-3; D uncertain. The CDR3 sequence is 13 residues long. V shed 0 bases and J shed 8 bases, with 9 bases lying between them. Looked up from germline, CDR1 is LGHDT and CDR2 is YNNKEL (reference sequence). For the CDR3, the DNA is TGTGCCAGCAGCCAAGAAGGTGGCACTACGCAGTATTTT. It is translated as CASSQEGGTTQYF.

This clonotype was detected ten times or more. The genes are TRBV20-1 and TRBJ1-2, with 7 nucleotides matching TRBD1. Germline CDR1 is DFQATT and CDR2 is SNEGSKA (reference sequence). V gave up 4 bases and J gave up 6 bases; unmatched junction bases: 5. The CDR3 runs to 12 residues. DNA for the CDR3: TGCAGTGCTATGGGACAGCCGGATGGCTACACCTTC. Translated: CSAMGQPDGYTF.

The chain has TRBV4-1 and TRBJ1-2; 9 bases map to TRBD1. The V and J ends lost 4 bases and 4 bases, in that order; junction bases with no gene match: 7. The CDR3 covers 15 residues. Germline V lookup: CDR1 MGHRA, CDR2 YSYEKL. The CDR3 here is CASSREGTGPYGYTF. The CDR3 nucleotides are TGCGCCAGCAGCCGAGAAGGGACAGGGCCCTATGGCTACACCTTC.

The CDR3 is CASSGPMKETQYF. The CDR3 coding sequence is TGTGCCAGCAGTGGGCCTATGAAAGAGACCCAGTACTTC. The chain employs TRBV3-1 and TRBJ2-5, with D hard to call. Trimming left V 6 bases short and J 3 bases short, with 11 bases between. The CDR3 totals 13 residues. Germline V gene data show CDR1 as LGHDT and CDR2 as YNNKEL (reference sequence).

Details on this clonotype: Germline and junction disagree at one end, which may indicate a read error. The chain uses TRBV5-1 and TRBJ2-1; a possible D gene is TRBD1 (6 bases). CDR3 length: 14 residues. Germline CDR1 is SGHRS and CDR2 is YFSETQ. The CDR3: CASSLANPRTERFF. The CDR3 DNA sequence: TGCGCCAGCAGCTTGGCCAACCCTCGGACAGAGCGGTTCTTC.

This sequence joins TRBV10-2 and TRBJ2-1; 9 bases match TRBD2. The germline V gene encodes CDR1 WSHSY and CDR2 SAAADI. Unmatched junction bases numbered 9, after V lost 6 bases and J lost 6 bases. This CDR3 is built from 15 residues. The CDR3 protein is CASRVAGGFINEQFF. The CDR3 DNA is TGCGCCAGCAGAGTTGCGGGGGGGTTCATCAATGAGCAGTTCTTC.

The chain combines TRBV20-1 with TRBJ2-2, with TRBD2 identical over 9 bases. The CDR3 contains 16 residues. V trimming: 3 bases; J trimming: 4 bases; junction bases outside the gene matches: 9. Germline V gene data show CDR1 as DFQATT and CDR2 as SNEGSKA (reference sequence). CDR3 sequence: CSASRSGRYSTGELFF. The CDR3 DNA reads as TGCAGTGCTAGTCGAAGCGGGAGGTACAGCACCGGGGAGCTGTTTTTT.

This clonotype was seen at least ten times. The V and J genes are TRBV20-1 and TRBJ2-7; 10 bases fit TRBD1. V gave up 6 bases and J gave up 2 bases; unmatched junction bases: 4. CDR3 length: 13 residues. Germline V lookup: CDR1 DFQATT, CDR2 SNEGSKA (reference sequence). CDR3 nucleotide sequence: TGCAGTGCGGGGACAGGGGTGCCCTACGAGCAGTACTTC. This codes for CSAGTGVPYEQYF.

This clonotype has just a few counts. V and J are TRBV25-1 and TRBJ2-1; 12 bases match TRBD2. The CDR3 consists of 17 residues. Trimming removed 7 bases from V and 5 bases from J; junction bases left unmatched: 12. Germline CDR1 reads MGHDK; CDR2 reads SYGVNS. For the CDR3, the DNA is TGTGCCAGCACTAAAGGGGCTAGCGGGGGGGAGGACAATGAGCAGTTCTTC. This gives the protein CASTKGASGGEDNEQFF.

This clonotype has a count of ten or more. The CDR3 DNA is TGTGCCAGCAGTGGGCAGCAGGGCACTGAAGCTTTCTTT. This gives the protein CASSGQQGTEAFF. V usage is TRBV12-3 or TRBV12-4 and J usage is TRBJ1-1; a weak D match, TRBD1 (5 bases). The CDR3 runs 13 residues. V was cut by 5 bases and J by 4 bases, with 11 bases left in between.

The rearrangement links TRBV20-1 to TRBJ2-7; D possibly corresponds to TRBD1 (6 bases). V lost 6 bases, J lost 9 bases, and 15 bases lay in between. The CDR3 is 11 amino acids. Germline-derived CDR1 and CDR2 are DFQATT and SNEGSKA (reference sequence). This chain's CDR3 is CSASTQGRQYF. In DNA, the CDR3 is TGCAGTGCCTCCACCCAGGGGAGGCAGTACTTC.

The chain uses TRBV7-9 and TRBJ1-3; 7 nucleotides align to TRBD1. This CDR3 contains 17 residues. V lost 0 bases, J lost 0 bases, and 5 bases stayed unmatched. Germline V gene sequence: CDR1 SEHNR, CDR2 FQNEAQ (reference sequence). CDR3 region: CASSLARGQYSGNTIYF. The CDR3 region has the DNA TGTGCCAGCAGCTTAGCCCGGGGACAGTACTCTGGAAACACCATATATTTT.

The chain joins TRBV7-2 to TRBJ1-2; D is perhaps TRBD1 (5 bases). Deletions cut 0 bases from V and 7 bases from J, with 9 bases between. CDR1 and CDR2 (germline): SGHTA, FQGNSA. There are 13 residues in the CDR3. The CDR3 protein is CASSLARGSGYTF. The CDR3 bases are TGTGCCAGCAGCTTAGCTAGGGGCAGTGGCTACACCTTC.

As for this clonotype: Lacking the conserved final phenylalanine or tryptophan, this CDR3 likely reflects a read error. CDR3 amino acids: CSASRAVNTDTQYL. The CDR3 bases are TGCAGTGCCTCCCGGGCGGTTAACACAGATACGCAGTATCTT. The chain recombines TRBV20-1 with TRBJ2-3; D is undetermined. Looked up from germline, CDR1 is DFQATT and CDR2 is SNEGSKA (reference sequence). The CDR3 is 14 amino acids. With 6 bases removed from V and 2 bases from J, the gap between germline ends came to 15 bases.

This clonotype was counted between two and nine times. The chain uses TRBV6-1 and TRBJ2-1, with TRBD1 matching 7 bases. V lost 7 bases, J lost 0 bases, and 9 bases stayed unmatched. The CDR3 extends over 16 amino acids. CDR1 and CDR2 (germline): MNHNS, SASEGT. DNA of the CDR3: TGTGCCAGCAAAAACAGGGGCCTCCGCTCCTACAATGAGCAGTTCTTC. This encodes CASKNRGLRSYNEQFF.

The chain has TRBV5-1 and TRBJ2-7, with no clear D. Germline-derived CDR1 and CDR2 are SGHRS and YFSETQ. The CDR3 is 15 residues long. Trimming left V 4 bases short and J 6 bases short, with 20 bases between. The CDR3 region is CASSRELTYPIEQYF. The CDR3, as DNA: TGCGCCAGCAGCAGAGAACTAACTTATCCTATCGAGCAGTACTTC.

The V call is TRBV19, the J call TRBJ2-1; 7 nucleotides match TRBD2. Trimming removed 3 bases from V and 5 bases from J; junction bases left unmatched: 10. The CDR3 runs 16 residues. Germline V gives CDR1 LNHDA, CDR2 SQIVND (reference sequence). In nucleotides, the CDR3 is TGTGCCAGTAGTATTTTTGGTCTAGCGGATCACAATGAGCAGTTCTTC. Protein product: CASSIFGLADHNEQFF.

The chain combines TRBV20-1 with TRBJ2-7; TRBD1 matches at 7 bases. V shed 6 bases and J 4 bases; nucleotides not matched to a gene: 9. From germline, CDR1 is DFQATT and CDR2 SNEGSKA (reference sequence). CDR3 length: 13 amino acids. CDR3 sequence: CSAENRGSYEQYF. The CDR3 region has the DNA TGCAGTGCGGAAAACAGGGGTAGTTACGAGCAGTACTTC.

This chain links TRBV20-1 with TRBJ2-7; D is undetermined. Trimming took 3 bases from V and 3 from J, leaving 12 bases between them. The CDR3 sequence is 13 residues long. CDR1 DFQATT and CDR2 SNEGSKA come from the germline V gene (reference sequence). CDR3 coding DNA: TGCAGTGCTAGTGCGGAAGAAGGCTACGAGCAGTACTTC. Translated: CSASAEEGYEQYF.

Comments on this clonotype: At one end, the junction sequence differs from germline, possibly due to a read error. The J gene is TRBJ2-7, the V gene TRBV20-1; TRBD2 is a possible D gene (5 bases). This CDR3 contains 13 residues. Germline V CDR1 and CDR2: DFQATT, SNEGSKA (reference sequence). The CDR3 loop is CSARERKSYEQYF. In DNA form, the CDR3 reads TGCAGTGCTCGAGAGCGGAAGAGCTACGAGCAGTACTTC.